The present entry profiles one T cell receptor (beta chain) with its context. Per the original data handling: Researchers report that nucleated cell counts were estimated from reference gene primer amplification. Using immunoSEQ multiplex PCR, the repertoire was profiled, and TCRdb retains in-frame clones only, with some absent. The DNA was the basis for D and trimming; V, J and clone size are from that table. The sample yields roughly 130,000 clones, roughly 80% seen once. This sample is drawn from a study of blood T cell repertoires in COVID-19. On the study more broadly: The samples span acute and convalescent COVID-19 from the United States, Italy and Spain. The cDNA or gDNA used as material had been derived from T cells, B-cell-depleted T cells, or PBMCs.

This CDR3 comprises 15 residues. Germline loops: CDR1 MNHEY, CDR2 SVGAGI. V was pared by 6 bases and J by 4 bases, with 10 bases of the junction left unmatched. The sequence came from a woman aged 45-65 years with acute or convalescent COVID-19. This chain uses TRBV6-5 with TRBJ2-7; the match to TRBD1 covers 9 bases. The sequenced sample consisted of peripheral blood. The CDR3 DNA is TGTGCCAGCAGAAGGGCCAGGACAGGGGCATACGAGCAGTACTTC. Translated: CASRRARTGAYEQYF.